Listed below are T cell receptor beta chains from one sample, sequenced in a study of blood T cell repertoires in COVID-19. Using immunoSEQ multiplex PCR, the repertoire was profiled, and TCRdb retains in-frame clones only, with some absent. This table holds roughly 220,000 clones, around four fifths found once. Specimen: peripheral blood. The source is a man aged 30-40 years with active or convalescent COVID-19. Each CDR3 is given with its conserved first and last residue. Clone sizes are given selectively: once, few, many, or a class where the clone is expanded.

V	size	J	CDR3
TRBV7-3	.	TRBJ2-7	CASSPGRAGAYEQYF
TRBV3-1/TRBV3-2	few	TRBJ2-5	CASSHLGGQETQYF
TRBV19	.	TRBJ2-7	CASSIQGDEQYF
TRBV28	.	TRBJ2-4	CASSHARSGSAKNIQYF
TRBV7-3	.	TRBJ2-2	CASSSSTSWNTGELFF
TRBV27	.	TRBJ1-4	CASTLQAARRLPTNEKLFF
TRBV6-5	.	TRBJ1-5	CASSLGSPNQPQHF
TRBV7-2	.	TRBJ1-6	CASSPRQVSPLHF
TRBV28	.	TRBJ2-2	CASSPLGHPTGELFF
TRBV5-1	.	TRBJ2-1	CASGESGLAAHNEQFF
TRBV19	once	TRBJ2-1	CASTPLASGIAGQFF
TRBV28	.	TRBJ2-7	CASSSVGTAYEQYF
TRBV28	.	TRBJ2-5	CASSSGQVPLQETQYF
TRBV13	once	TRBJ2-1	CASSPFWGRKHEQFF
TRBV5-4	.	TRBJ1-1	CASSSTTGGYPEAFF
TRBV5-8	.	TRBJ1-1	CASSSKWMSAYTEAFF
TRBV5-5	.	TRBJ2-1	CASSTRDREYNEQFF